This T cell receptor (beta chain) was captured by sequencing in a study of cytomegalovirus exposure and HLA in healthy donors (dated by TCRdb to the late 2010s). Background on the whole study: An earlier analysis of several hundred of the donors reported 276 Gb of sequence data and 117 million unique TCR beta sequences obtained from about 179 million T cells. In the later analysis, no new phenotypic data were used to find candidate immune exposures; instead, reliance was placed on TCR beta sequences and their occurrence across donors. An early release that covered some 630 HLA-typed donors contained 300 to 350 gigabases of sequencing data and some 87 million unique TCR sequences. A handful of DR-DQ haplotypes were handled as single units for association and clustering because linkage in the cohort was strong. The genetic ancestry cluster associated with self-reported Caucasian donors included 81% of the approximately 400 genotyped donors. Donor age, sex, ethnicity and CMV serostatus were compiled alongside the repertoire data. To study patterns of TCR occurrence, a later analysis re-analyzed previously published TCR beta repertoires from 650 to 750 donors and added high-resolution HLA genotyping. The study aimed to test whether cataloging public T cell receptors could reveal signatures of past pathogen exposure. An earlier analysis of more than 450 of the donors used high-throughput TCR beta sequencing to judge whether each TCR beta V gene segment behaved as functional or pseudogenic. Across some 400 genotyped donors of the cohort, an average of roughly 230,000 unique TCR beta nucleotide sequences per donor were sequenced, and approximately 19% of those sequences were non-productive. A separate validation cohort of 100 to 150 different subjects was used in addition to the roughly 700-subject first cohort. Typing coverage varied by locus: about 620-640 donors for A, B, C, DRB1 and DQB1; approximately 500 for DQA1; around 610 for DPA1; 450 to 480 for DPB1. All discovery cohort repertoires had been generated on a single sequencing platform. HLA typing covered class I and class II loci at four-digit resolution. To predict cytomegalovirus infection status, the study combined high-throughput TCR immunosequencing, statistical association of individual TCRs with disease status, and machine learning. In a later genetic analysis, genome-wide SNP genotypes for about 55% of the 666 donors were used, and that subset was treated as a discovery cohort. Using immunosequencing, the study profiled T cell repertoires from fewer than 700 subjects and related those repertoires to cytomegalovirus serostatus.

Library prep was done by the immunoSEQ multiplex PCR assay. For the multiplex PCR, a mixture combining 60 forward primers for TCR Vbeta segments and 13 reverse primers for TCR Jbeta segments was used. Amplification of the CDR3 region of rearranged TCR beta genes was performed with a multiplex PCR assay on genomic DNA. Amplified TCR beta libraries were sequenced as 87-base-pair reads on the Illumina HiSeq System. The published analysis was carried out like this. Across the 700 or so repertoires, a later analysis counted approximately 83 million unique TCR beta chains, roughly 11 million of which were shared by at least two donors. To remove PCR and sequencing errors, raw reads were error-corrected and collapsed into unique sequences using a nearest-neighbor algorithm that merged closely related sequences. To assign V, D and J gene segments, CDR3 sequences were aligned to IMGT reference sequences. For a sequence to be retained, a match of at least six nucleotides was required to both a V gene segment and a J gene segment. A rearrangement was called productive if the CDR3 had no stop codons and remained in frame with V and J, and every other rearrangement was called non-productive. CDR3 was defined according to IMGT convention as the region running from the second conserved V-encoded cysteine to the conserved J-encoded phenylalanine. Sequences without an unambiguous match to a single V gene segment were excluded from the earlier analysis of about 630 of the donors. An earlier analysis of a few hundred of the donors called V segments functional above 56.7% productive rearrangements and segregating when the between-donor standard deviation exceeded 5%. A statistical classification framework was developed to diagnose cytomegalovirus status using the catalog of TCR beta chain sequences. A later analysis assigned V and J genes by comparing TCR nucleotide sequences with IMGT/GENE-DB human TR gene sequences. Using the TCRdist pipeline, a later analysis assigned CDR3 sequences along with most-parsimonious VDJ recombination scenarios. A later analysis defined each TCR beta chain by its CDR3 amino acid sequence plus V-gene family, and excluded reads lacking a unique V-gene family. A later analysis removed 592 highly shared, low-generation-probability nucleotide sequences to deal with suspected cross-contamination and a sequencing artifact. For each public chain, a later analysis derived a clonal expansion index from normalized ranks of inferred template counts within each repertoire. In a later analysis, generation probabilities were computed with a VDJ recombination model fitted to out-of-frame rearrangements, and the resulting probabilities were checked against IGoR. In a later analysis, TCR-TCR, TCR-HLA and TCR-CMV co-occurrence was scored with hypergeometric tests, and a repertoire-size bias correction was applied to TCR pairs. False discovery rates were estimated in a later analysis by permuting HLA or CMV assignments 20 times. A later analysis grouped co-occurring TCRs with DBSCAN, adding TCRdist sequence similarity when clustering within HLA-allele-positive subsets. Co-occurrence clustering excluded repertoires with fewer than 30,000 or more than 120,000 public chains, plus five with anomalous nucleotide sharing. TCRdb carries this immuneACCESS record with in-frame sequences only. Its versions omit some clonotypes, under half of them owing to an unresolved V gene in the studies checked, with the rest unexplained. V and J calls and clone size come straight from that table; D and trimming were deduced from the DNA. The table for this sample lists about 100,000 clones; 70% to 85% of them were counted only once. The ten largest make up 3% to 3.5% of the sample.

The cohort consisted of approximately 690 healthy bone marrow donors. At the time of sampling, all cohort members were nominally healthy, though unrecorded immune exposures were likely present. The donor was CMV seronegative and belonged to the group of around 350 seronegative cohort members. A peripheral blood sample was collected from each donor, and TCR beta sequencing was performed on peripheral blood mononuclear cells. The Qiagen DNeasy Blood Extraction Kit was used to extract genomic DNA from the blood cell samples. The CDR3 has 15 amino acids, counting the end cysteine and phenylalanine. Kept here is only the CDR3 DNA, which spans 45 bases and is read in frame from base 1. Via the germline V gene, CDR1 is MNHEY and CDR2 SVGAGI. The junction carries 10 bases between V and J, which are trimmed by 2 bases and 3 bases respectively. Here is what the overall study found, with its caveats: At a false discovery rate of 0.05, a later analysis linked 16,951 TCR beta sequences to specific HLA alleles. Compared with the approximately 700-donor mean, donors in an Asian-associated ancestry cluster had fewer N-insertions in productive TCRs, according to a later genetic analysis. Correlated functional status among segregating V segments might be attributable to linkage disequilibrium, but an unknown experimental factor could not be ruled out. Assigning TCR associations to individual alleles was difficult when HLA alleles, especially DR and DQ, strongly co-occurred. In an earlier analysis of some 500 of the donors, most TCR beta V segments appeared in productive rearrangements about 90% or about 30% of the time, broadly matching IMGT annotations. In a later analysis, several top co-occurrence clusters were reported to appear linked to parvovirus B19, influenza, CMV and Epstein-Barr virus. CMV serostatus was the only immune exposure information available for the cohort. A group of highly shared sequence variants was considered likely to be a technical artifact of the sequencing pipeline. In vitro tests confirmed that a few of the cytomegalovirus-associated TCR beta chains recognize cytomegalovirus antigens. An association between a missense DCLRE1C variant and V-gene and J-gene trimming of TCR beta chains was found in a later genetic analysis and replicated in an independent cohort. Across donors, most TCR sequences were observed very rarely, whereas some public TCRs were present in many individuals. The earlier analysis of about 600 of the donors excluded 15 to 20 rarely observed V segments, including chromosome 9 orphons, because counts were too low. A further reported finding was that TCR beta sequences accurately predicted the HLA-A and HLA-B alleles for most subjects in the first cohort. Presence/absence analyses assumed roughly uniform sequencing depth across donors, an assumption that may not hold. Because HLA typing was unavailable for some donors at each locus, only the typed subset was used in association tests. The authors suggested that the approach could potentially be extended to other disease states and immunological phenotypes. Some IMGT-functional V segments, including TRBV6-2 and TRBV6-3, could not be told apart with the 87-base-pair reads, so those segments were excluded. In a later analysis, the rate of TCR association differed among HLA loci, with DRB1 alleles having the most associated TCRs and HLA-C alleles having the fewest. In a later analysis, most CMV-associated TCR beta chains were found to appear HLA-restricted, with HLA associations seemingly driven largely by CMV exposure. The classifier was reported to diagnose cytomegalovirus status with high specificity and sensitivity in both the original cohort and the validation cohort. A total of around 150 TCR beta chains were listed by the study as associated with cytomegalovirus. This cohort had only TCR beta chains sequenced, and the lack of alpha or paired-chain data limited which features could be detected. A later analysis found that HLA-associated TCR beta chains were more clonally expanded and had lower generation probabilities than equally common non-associated chains.

Points on this clone: Its specific antigen is unknown. There are no base qualities to consult, and no much larger clone falls within one base.

Sequencing was done on a sample of PBMCs. The rearrangement combines TRBV6-5 with TRBJ1-4; the D gene is perhaps TRBD1, on 5 matching bases. The receptor was derived from a woman in her 40s in good health and CMV-seronegative. In nucleotides, the sequence is TGTGCCAGCAGTTACGAAGGGGCCCCTAATGAAAAACTGTTTTTT. Its protein is CASSYEGAPNEKLFF.